This T cell receptor beta chain was sequenced in a study of prognosis after radiotherapy for stage I lung cancer. Study at large: All of the enrolled patients had stage I non-small cell lung cancer, and they joined between April 2018 and January 2019. SBRT radiotherapy used 3 to 5 fractions and a biologically effective dose of at least 100 Gy.

This clonotype occurred many times. Trimming pared 6 bases from V and 0 bases from J, leaving 7 bases between. This CDR3 is built from 14 residues. Germline V gives CDR1 KGHDR, CDR2 SFDVKD. All patients were node-negative on CT and PET/CT, without prior chemotherapy, radiotherapy or other malignancies. From genomic DNA, two-round multiplex PCR was used to amplify TCR beta CDR3. First-round PCR employed TRBV- and TRBJ-specific primers for each gene. TCRdb used MiXCR to reprocess the multiplex PCR reads, holding one entry per CDR3 protein. This sample has about 51,000 distinct CDR3 sequences, with about a third found just once.

The sequencing used PBMCs, collected before or after stereotactic body radiation therapy (not recorded which). The origin of this receptor is a donor over 45 with non-small cell lung cancer. J is TRBJ1-4 and V is TRBV24-1; D unresolved. The CDR3 sequence is CATSLLATNEKLFF. The CDR3 coding sequence is TGTGCCACCAGTCTGCTTGCAACTAATGAAAAACTGTTTTTT.